The clone carrying this T cell receptor (beta chain) occurred many times. Its specificity is not known. The V end lost 1 base, the J end lost 0 bases, and 7 bases lay between the germline ends. The CDR3 is made up of 13 amino acids. The germline V gene has CDR1 DFQATT and CDR2 SNEGSKA (reference sequence). TCRdb reprocessed the multiplex PCR reads with MiXCR, giving one entry per CDR3 protein. The sample holds under 150,000 distinct CDR3 sequences, around 24% seen once. This specimen comes from a study of breast tumors, draining lymph nodes, adjacent tissues. Overall study results and limits: Tumor repertoires ranked between lymph nodes and nontumor tissue in diversity, with V and J gene preferences. Tumor T cell lymph node origin was a supported hypothesis, not proven.

Samples came from axillary lymph nodes draining the breast cancer. The TCR was taken from a female donor with breast cancer. Some clones in this sample may be carry-over from other donors' samples. The V gene is TRBV20-1, the J gene TRBJ2-7, with unresolved D. The specimen was axillary lymph node tissue. DNA for the CDR3: TGCAGTGCTAGAGCGTCAAACTCCTACGAGCAGTACTTC. Amino acid sequence: CSARASNSYEQYF.